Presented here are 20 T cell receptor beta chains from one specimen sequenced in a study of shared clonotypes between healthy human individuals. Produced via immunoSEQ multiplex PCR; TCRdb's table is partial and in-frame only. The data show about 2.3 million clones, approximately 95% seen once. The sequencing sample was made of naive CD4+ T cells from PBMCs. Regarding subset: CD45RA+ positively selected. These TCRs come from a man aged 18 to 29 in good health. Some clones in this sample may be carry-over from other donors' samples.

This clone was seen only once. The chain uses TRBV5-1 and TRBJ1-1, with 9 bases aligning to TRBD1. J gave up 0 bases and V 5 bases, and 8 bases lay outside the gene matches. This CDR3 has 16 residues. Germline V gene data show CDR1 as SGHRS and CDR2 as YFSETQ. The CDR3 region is CASSYTGGPMNTEAFF. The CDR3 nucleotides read TGCGCCAGCAGTTACACAGGGGGCCCCATGAACACTGAAGCTTTCTTT.

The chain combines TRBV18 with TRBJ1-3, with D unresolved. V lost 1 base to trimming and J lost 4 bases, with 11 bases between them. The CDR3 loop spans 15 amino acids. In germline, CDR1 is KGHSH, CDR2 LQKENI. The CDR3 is CASSPLTVSGNTIYF. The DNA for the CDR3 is TGTGCCAGCTCACCACTGACGGTATCCGGAAACACCATATATTTT.

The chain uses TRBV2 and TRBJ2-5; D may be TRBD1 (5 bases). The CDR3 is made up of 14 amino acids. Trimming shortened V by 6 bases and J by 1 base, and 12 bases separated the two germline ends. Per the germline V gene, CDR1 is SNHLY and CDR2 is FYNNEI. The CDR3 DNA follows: TGTGCCAGCAGCGACAGCAACACCCAAGAGACCCAGTACTTC. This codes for CASSDSNTQETQYF.

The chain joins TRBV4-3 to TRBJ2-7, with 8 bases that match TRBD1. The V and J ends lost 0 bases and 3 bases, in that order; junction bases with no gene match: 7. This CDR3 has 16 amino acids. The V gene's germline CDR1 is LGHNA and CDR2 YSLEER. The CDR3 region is CASSQEFGQGGYEQYF. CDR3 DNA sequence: TGCGCCAGCAGCCAAGAATTCGGACAGGGCGGCTACGAGCAGTACTTC.

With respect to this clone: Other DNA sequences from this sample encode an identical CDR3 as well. The CDR3 sequence: CASSSDSSSGNTIYF. The CDR3 nucleotides read TGCGCCAGCAGCTCAGACTCTTCCTCTGGAAACACCATATATTTT. The chain links TRBV5-1 to TRBJ1-3, with D hard to call. Germline CDR1 is SGHRS and CDR2 is YFSETQ. The CDR3 is 15 residues long. Trimming took 3 bases from V and 0 from J, leaving 10 bases between them.

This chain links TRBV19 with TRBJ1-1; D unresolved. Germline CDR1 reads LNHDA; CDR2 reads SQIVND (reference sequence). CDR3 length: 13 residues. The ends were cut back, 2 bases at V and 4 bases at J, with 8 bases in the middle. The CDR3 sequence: CASSISGSTEAFF. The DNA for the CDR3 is TGTGCCAGTAGTATATCAGGCAGCACTGAAGCTTTCTTT.

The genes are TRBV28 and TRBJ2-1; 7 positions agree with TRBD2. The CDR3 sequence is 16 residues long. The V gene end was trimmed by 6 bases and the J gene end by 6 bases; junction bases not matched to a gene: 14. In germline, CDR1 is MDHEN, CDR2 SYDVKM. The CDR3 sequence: CASREAGLDLSNEQFF. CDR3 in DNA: TGTGCCAGCAGAGAAGCAGGACTAGATTTATCCAATGAGCAGTTCTTC.

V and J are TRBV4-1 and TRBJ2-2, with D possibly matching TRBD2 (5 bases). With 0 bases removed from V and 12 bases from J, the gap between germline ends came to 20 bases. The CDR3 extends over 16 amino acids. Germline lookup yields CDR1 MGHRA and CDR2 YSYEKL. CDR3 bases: TGCGCCAGCAGCCAAGAGGGTCTCAAGGCATCGGGGAAGCTGTTTTTT. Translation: CASSQEGLKASGKLFF.

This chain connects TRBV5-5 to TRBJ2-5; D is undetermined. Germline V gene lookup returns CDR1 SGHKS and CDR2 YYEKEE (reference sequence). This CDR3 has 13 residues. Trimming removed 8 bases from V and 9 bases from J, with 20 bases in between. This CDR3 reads CARPPKAVVSQYF. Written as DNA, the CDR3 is TGTGCCAGGCCCCCCAAGGCAGTTGTGTCCCAGTACTTC.

The CDR3 nucleotides are TGTGCCAGCAGTGAAGCCGAACGAACACAGAATCAGTACTTC. Translating it yields CASSEAERTQNQYF. The chain has TRBV2 and TRBJ2-7; D not certain. The CDR3 covers 14 residues. In germline, CDR1 is SNHLY, CDR2 FYNNEI. V was pared by 0 bases and J by 10 bases, with 16 bases between.

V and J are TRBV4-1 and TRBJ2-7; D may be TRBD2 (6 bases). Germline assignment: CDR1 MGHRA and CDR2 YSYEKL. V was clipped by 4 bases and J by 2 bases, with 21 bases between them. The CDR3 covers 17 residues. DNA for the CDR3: TGCGCCAGCAGCCCAATCCCGGGGACTTACTACGCCTACGAGCAGTACTTC. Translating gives CASSPIPGTYYAYEQYF.

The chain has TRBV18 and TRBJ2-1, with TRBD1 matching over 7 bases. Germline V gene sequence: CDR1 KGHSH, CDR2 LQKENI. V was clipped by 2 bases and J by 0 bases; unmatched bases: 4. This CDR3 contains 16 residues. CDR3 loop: CASSPWQGDSYNEQFF. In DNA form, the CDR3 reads TGTGCCAGCTCACCATGGCAGGGGGACTCCTACAATGAGCAGTTCTTC.

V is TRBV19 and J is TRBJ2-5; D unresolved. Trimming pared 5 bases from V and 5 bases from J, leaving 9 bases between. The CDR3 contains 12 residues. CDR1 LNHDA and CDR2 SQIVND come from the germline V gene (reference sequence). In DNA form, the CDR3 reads TGTGCCAGTAGTTCGGGTGTGGAGACCCAGTACTTC. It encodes CASSSGVETQYF.

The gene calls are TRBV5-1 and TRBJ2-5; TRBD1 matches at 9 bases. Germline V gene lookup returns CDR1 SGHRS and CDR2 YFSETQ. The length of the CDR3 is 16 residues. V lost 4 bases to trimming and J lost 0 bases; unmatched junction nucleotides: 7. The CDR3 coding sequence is TGCGCCAGCAGCCCCGGGACAGGGCTCTACCAAGAGACCCAGTACTTC. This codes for CASSPGTGLYQETQYF.

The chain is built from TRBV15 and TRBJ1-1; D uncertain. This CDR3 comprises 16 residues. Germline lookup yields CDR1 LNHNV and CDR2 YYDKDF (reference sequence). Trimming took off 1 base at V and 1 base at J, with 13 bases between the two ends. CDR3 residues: CATSRGTRQTNTEAFF. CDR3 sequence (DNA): TGTGCCACCAGCAGAGGAACTCGACAAACGAACACTGAAGCTTTCTTT.

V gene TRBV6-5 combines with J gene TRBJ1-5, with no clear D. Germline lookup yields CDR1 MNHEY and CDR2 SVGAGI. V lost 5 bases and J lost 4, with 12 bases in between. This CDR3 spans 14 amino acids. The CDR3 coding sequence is TGTGCCAGCAGTCTACGTGGCGAGAATCAGCCCCAGCATTTT. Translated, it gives CASSLRGENQPQHF.

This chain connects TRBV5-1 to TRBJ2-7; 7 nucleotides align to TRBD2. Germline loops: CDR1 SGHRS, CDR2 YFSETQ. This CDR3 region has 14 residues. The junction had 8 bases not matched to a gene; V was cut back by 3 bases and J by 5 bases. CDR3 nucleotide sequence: TGCGCCAGCAGCTCCGGCGGGGGACCTGACGAGCAGTACTTC. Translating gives CASSSGGGPDEQYF.

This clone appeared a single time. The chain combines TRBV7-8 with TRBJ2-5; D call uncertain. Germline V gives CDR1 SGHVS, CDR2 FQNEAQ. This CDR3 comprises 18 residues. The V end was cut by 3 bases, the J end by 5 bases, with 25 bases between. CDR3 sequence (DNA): TGTGCCAGCAGCTTTCGCGAGACCCTGGGCCGTCCGTCGGAGACCCAGTACTTC. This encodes CASSFRETLGRPSETQYF.

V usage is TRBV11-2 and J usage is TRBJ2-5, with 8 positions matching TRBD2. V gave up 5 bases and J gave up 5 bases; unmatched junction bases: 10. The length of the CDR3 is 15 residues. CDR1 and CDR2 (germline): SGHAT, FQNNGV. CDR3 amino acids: CASSILAGGAETQYF. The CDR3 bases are TGTGCCAGCAGCATCCTGGCGGGAGGTGCGGAGACCCAGTACTTC.

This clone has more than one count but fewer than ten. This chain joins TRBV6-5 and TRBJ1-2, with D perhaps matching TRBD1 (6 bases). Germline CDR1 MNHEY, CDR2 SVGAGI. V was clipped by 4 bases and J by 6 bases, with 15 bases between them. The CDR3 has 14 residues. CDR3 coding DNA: TGTGCCAGCAGTTCCCTAGACAGGCGAAATGGCTACACCTTC. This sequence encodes CASSSLDRRNGYTF.